This T cell receptor beta chain comes out of a study of tissue T cells after allogeneic stem cell transplantation (dated by TCRdb to 2021 to 2024). With respect to the entire study: Using research autopsies of patients with and without GVHD, plus mouse models of GVHD, the study profiled TCR beta repertoires across many tissues. On the human side, the study was prospective and observational, with no blinding or randomization.

The CDR3 starts with the cysteine, ends with the phenylalanine, and has 13 residues. The CDR3 was read in part: 36 bases, with the frame set at base 1. The germline V gene (reference sequence) specifies NNHNN as CDR1 and SYGAGS as CDR2. V loses 2 bases, J loses 6 bases, and the germline ends lie 8 bases apart. Receptor amplification or capture employed the immunoSEQ multiplex PCR assay. TCRbeta CDR3 sequencing was performed at survey depth by Adaptive Biotechnologies, and CDR3 sequences, V/J genes, productive frequency and template counts were reported. Amplification of TCR beta CDR3 regions started from genomic DNA instead of RNA. Per the original workflow: Jensen-Shannon divergence served to quantify pairwise repertoire overlap between tissues, with 0 meaning identical and 1 meaning complete divergence. Based on pairwise JSD values, tissues were grouped by single-linkage agglomerative hierarchical clustering, and the results were shown as dendrograms. GLIPH2 was applied to all patient samples using simulation_depth 1000, kmer_min_depth 3, and cdr3_length_cutoff 8, and only groups with more than two unique CDR3s were retained. A standardized tissue-overlap score was calculated by extrapolating Jaccard GLIPH-group overlap across patients to a standard repertoire size of 1000 clones. Associations of diversity with clinical or experimental variables used linear mixed-effect models with tissue fixed effects and individual random effects. TCRdb limited this immuneACCESS table to in-frame rearrangements with V and J called. A share of clones is missing; checked studies link under half to unresolved V genes, and the rest is unexplained. That table gives V, J and clone size, and the DNA gave D and trimming. Within this sample are about 1,900 clones, with around 50% of them counted one time only. Roughly 22% of the sample comes from the top ten.

In regard to this clone: Its antigen is unknown. In this record, gene identifiers and germline sequences come from the mouse. The missing CDR3 end, 1 residue past where the read stops, is filled in from the germline J gene.

The meaning of the sample's time point label: mouse harvest day 7 after allogeneic transplant. Mouse grafts consisting of 10^7 T-cell-depleted bone marrow cells combined with 10^6 splenic CD5+ T cells were administered by tail vein injection. GVHD in mice was modeled with a major MHC-mismatch B6 (H2b) into BALB/c (H2d) model, and tissues were profiled at day 7 or 14. Mouse tissues and retro-orbital blood were harvested on day 7 or 14 post-transplant using separate sterile tools per animal; livers were flushed beforehand. Before genomic DNA was isolated with the DNeasy Blood & Tissue Kit, mouse tissues were minced with razor blades in buffered saline. The full study reports these points: Within patients, how anatomically similar the tissues were was a key factor in shaping TCR repertoire composition, regardless of disease or transplant status. In both patients and mice, T cells from blood and spleen picked up only a limited part of the TCR repertoire that was detected in tissues. Few T cell clones were found to be shared across patients, but shared repertoire signatures across patients were revealed in a tissue-specific fashion by motif-based clustering. The study did not establish which tissue TCRs were alloreactive or antigen-specific, and some clones may have been host cells that persisted. A small and clinically heterogeneous patient cohort was studied, and sampling depth was acknowledged as a limitation.

Sequenced sample: spleen. The chain joins TRBV13-2 to TRBJ2-2; a tentative D call is TRBD1 (6 bases match). This clonotype was sampled from a female BALB/c mouse given C57BL/6 T cells with graft-versus-host disease after an allogeneic hematopoietic cell transplant. The encoded CDR3 is CASGDRGPGQLYF. The sequenced CDR3 bases are TGTGCCAGCGGTGACAGGGGACCCGGGCAGCTCTAC.